The 7 T cell receptor beta chains listed next were all sequenced from one sample in a study of OX40 agonist ivuxolimab in advanced cancers. Assay used: immunoSEQ multiplex PCR; TCRdb lists only in-frame clones, some missing. Among approximately 68,000 clones, around 83% were seen once, and the ten largest hold roughly 6.8%. The sequencing used CD4+ or CD8+ T cells sorted from blood, collected in a trial of the OX40 agonist ivuxolimab. The receptors derive from an adult with an advanced solid tumor such as melanoma, head and neck, liver or kidney cancer.

The V call is TRBV2, the J call TRBJ1-6; D is unresolved. Germline V CDR1 and CDR2: SNHLY, FYNNEI. The CDR3 contains 14 residues. Between the trimmed V and J ends, which lost 7 bases and 10 bases, there was a span of 17 bases. The CDR3: CASTLYLGQSPLHF. CDR3 nucleotide sequence: TGTGCCAGCACCCTGTATCTGGGCCAATCACCCCTCCACTTT.

The chain joins TRBV7-2 to TRBJ2-7; perhaps TRBD2 as D (6 bases). V was clipped by 0 bases and J by 0 bases, with 12 bases between them. The germline gives CDR1 SGHTA, CDR2 FQGNSA. The CDR3 sequence is 16 residues long. CDR3 nucleotides: TGTGCCAGCAGCTTAGCGGGAGGACCAAGCTCCTACGAGCAGTACTTC. Its protein is CASSLAGGPSSYEQYF.

This chain links TRBV11-2 with TRBJ1-4; possible D gene TRBD1, 5 bases. Germline V lookup: CDR1 SGHAT, CDR2 FQNNGV. This CDR3 is built from 16 residues. V dropped 4 bases and J dropped 7 bases, with 19 bases sitting between them. The CDR3 loop is CASSSLRGRRSEKLFF. CDR3 bases: TGTGCCAGCAGCTCGCTTCGGGGCAGGAGGAGTGAAAAACTGTTTTTT.

The chain couples TRBV5-1 to TRBJ2-1; the D gene is possibly TRBD2 (6 bases). Germline values: CDR1 SGHRS, CDR2 YFSETQ. The length of the CDR3 is 14 residues. The ends were cut back, 5 bases at V and 4 bases at J, with 13 bases in the middle. The CDR3 DNA reads TGCGCCAGCAGTGTGGGGGGAACATACAATGAGCAGTTCTTC. Its protein is CASSVGGTYNEQFF.

This chain connects TRBV4-2 to TRBJ2-3; D is possibly TRBD2 (6 bases). V was shortened by 1 base and J by 1 base, with 9 bases between the two germline ends. Germline CDR1 reads LGHNA; CDR2 reads YNFKEQ. The CDR3 length is 15 residues. The CDR3 spells CASSQGGVGTDTQYF. CDR3 bases: TGTGCCAGCAGCCAAGGGGGGGTGGGCACAGATACGCAGTATTTT.

The genes are TRBV10-3 and TRBJ2-3, with 8 bases fitting TRBD1. Looked up from germline, CDR1 is ENHRY and CDR2 is SYGVKD. The ends lost 9 bases at V and 4 bases at J; junction bases unmatched: 3. CDR3 length: 12 amino acids. The CDR3 loop is CAISGGSDTQYF. CDR3 in DNA: TGTGCCATATCAGGGGGCTCAGATACGCAGTATTTT.

This chain uses TRBV2 with TRBJ2-5, with a weak D call TRBD1 (6 bases). The V gene lost 3 bases and the J gene lost 2 bases, with 19 bases spanning the gap. The CDR3 spans 17 residues. CDR1 is SNHLY and CDR2 is FYNNEI in the germline V gene. CDR3 protein: CASSDYQGPRGQETQYF. The CDR3 DNA follows: TGTGCCAGCAGTGACTACCAGGGGCCCAGGGGACAAGAGACCCAGTACTTC.